This T cell receptor (beta chain) was documented in a study of regulatory T cells in long-lasting Graves disease. Time point of the sample: persistent/refractory GD, antithyroid drugs over 5 years with positive TRAb. Extracted RNA from PBMCs served as the source of the TCR library. A blood draw put roughly 10 milliliters of peripheral blood into EDTA tubes. In germline, CDR1 is SGHTS, CDR2 YDEGEE. The CDR3 contains 13 residues. The V gene lost 1 base and the J gene lost 5 bases, with 9 bases spanning the gap. Both iRepertoire HTBI primers and Arm-PCR of CDR3 regions were used to build the TCR beta libraries. TCRdb processed the multiplex PCR reads anew with MiXCR; each CDR3 protein has one entry. Here the sample spans about 460,000 distinct CDR3 sequences, around a fifth being singletons.

The sample consisted of peripheral blood mononuclear cells (PBMCs), taken when the disease was refractory, from a patient treated with antithyroid drugs. The receptor comes from a female donor with Graves disease. The chain joins TRBV5-8 to TRBJ1-2; D is perhaps TRBD1 (6 bases). In DNA, the CDR3 is TGTGCCAGCAGCTTGAGACAGGTTTATGGCTACACCTTC. This sequence encodes CASSLRQVYGYTF.